The clone carrying this T cell receptor (beta chain) turned up a few times. Deletions cut 3 bases from V and 10 bases from J, with 10 bases between. The CDR3 consists of 13 residues. Germline lookup yields CDR1 SGHNT and CDR2 YENEEA. The PCR employed 60 Vbeta primers together with 13 Jbeta primers. Produced via immunoSEQ multiplex PCR; TCRdb's table is partial and in-frame only. The sample yields roughly 100,000 clones, roughly 82% seen once. This entry is derived from a study of cytomegalovirus exposure and HLA in healthy donors. This receptor was obtained from a middle-aged man in good health and CMV-seronegative. The material sequenced was PBMCs. The genes are TRBV11-3 and TRBJ1-6; D gene uncertain. The CDR3 DNA sequence: TGTGCCAGCAGCTTGAGTGAGGCGTCACCCCTCCACTTT. It specifies CASSLSEASPLHF.